This T cell receptor (beta chain) was recovered during a study of blood T cell repertoires in COVID-19. Whole-study context: The United States, Italy and Spain provided the acute and convalescent COVID-19 samples. PBMCs, B-cell-depleted T cells, or T cells provided the cDNA or gDNA that made up the material.

Authors' data handling: Cell counts per sample came from amplifying reference gene primers. The repertoire was sequenced with immunoSEQ multiplex PCR; TCRdb's copy has only in-frame clones and lacks some. V, J and clone size reflect that table, while D and trimming were determined from the DNA. The sample lists roughly 250,000 clones, around 82% occurring once. This clone was recorded once. The CDR3 runs to 16 residues. Trimming at V came to 1 base and at J to 8 bases, leaving 11 bases not matched to a gene. Germline-derived CDR1 and CDR2 are SGHTA and FQGNSA. The chain uses TRBV7-2 and TRBJ1-2, with 9 nucleotides matching TRBD1. Sequenced material: peripheral blood. This clonotype was obtained from a woman older than 75 with active or convalescent COVID-19. CDR3 sequence reads: CASSLEGQGNLGGYTF. The CDR3 DNA sequence: TGTGCCAGCAGCTTAGAGGGACAGGGCAACCTGGGGGGCTACACCTTC.